Below are 29 T cell receptor beta chains sequenced from a single sample in a study of regulatory T cells in long-lasting Graves disease. Described time point: newly diagnosed GD, antithyroid drugs for less than 3 months. RNA isolated from PBMCs was used to make the TCR library. With iRepertoire HTBI primers and Arm-PCR of CDR3 regions, TCR beta libraries were built. A single record per CDR3 protein comes from TCRdb applying MiXCR to the multiplex PCR reads. Of a few hundred thousand distinct CDR3 sequences listed, 20% to 25% are singletons. Sequenced here: peripheral blood mononuclear cells (PBMCs), sampled at new diagnosis, from a patient treated with antithyroid drugs. The receptors stem from a female donor with Graves disease.

This clonotype was picked up a small number of times. The CDR3 coding sequence is TGTGCCACGGGTAGGGGCTCTGGGGCCAACGTCCTGACTTTC. Translation gives CATGRGSGANVLTF. The chain joins TRBV24-1 to TRBJ2-6, with D perhaps matching TRBD1 (5 bases). Germline loops: CDR1 KGHDR, CDR2 SFDVKD. The V end lost 10 bases, the J end lost 0 bases, and 9 bases lay between the germline ends. The CDR3 extends over 14 amino acids.

The table lists this clonotype with many counts. The chain links TRBV7-3 to TRBJ2-3, with D maybe TRBD2 (6 bases). From germline, CDR1 is SGHTA and CDR2 FQGTGA. The CDR3 contains 16 residues. The V end was cut by 5 bases, the J end by 5 bases, with 20 bases between. The CDR3 sequence: CASSQLRESGRDTQYF. The CDR3 coding sequence is TGTGCCAGCAGCCAACTTCGGGAGTCGGGTAGAGATACGCAGTATTTT.

This clonotype has ten or more counts. The chain is built from TRBV20-1 and TRBJ2-5; perhaps D is TRBD1 or TRBD2 (6 bases each). CDR1 and CDR2 (germline): DFQATT, SNEGSKA (reference sequence). The CDR3 spans 14 residues. Trimming cost V 6 bases and J 5 bases, with 19 bases left between them. The CDR3 sequence is CSATNSGGGETQYF. In DNA form, the CDR3 reads TGCAGTGCGACCAATAGCGGAGGGGGGGAGACCCAGTACTTC.

This clonotype was seen many times. The V and J genes are TRBV28 and TRBJ2-5, with TRBD1 matching over 11 bases. The CDR3 covers 14 residues. Unmatched junction bases numbered 4, after V lost 9 bases and J lost 1 base. CDR1 is MDHEN, CDR2 SYDVKM, per germline. The DNA of the CDR3 is TGTGCCAGTGCCGGGACAGGGGGCCAAGAGACCCAGTACTTC. As protein: CASAGTGGQETQYF.

The chain joins TRBV4-3 to TRBJ2-1; 8 bases match TRBD2. Germline trimming cut 0 bases from V and 3 bases from J; bases unmatched to any gene: 4. The germline gives CDR1 LGHNA, CDR2 YSLEER. The length of the CDR3 is 16 residues. In DNA form, the CDR3 reads TGCGCCAGCAGCCAAGAAGCGGGAGAGTTCTACAATGAGCAGTTCTTC. Its translation is CASSQEAGEFYNEQFF.

This clonotype occurred many times. This rearrangement joins TRBV13 to TRBJ1-2; D perhaps matches TRBD1 (5 bases). The germline CDR1 and CDR2 sequences are PRHDT and FYEKMQ (reference sequence). There are 12 residues in the CDR3. Trimming took 5 bases from V and 6 from J, leaving 10 bases between them. CDR3 loop: CASSARGDGYTF. The CDR3 DNA sequence: TGTGCCAGCAGCGCCCGGGGGGATGGCTACACCTTC.

This clonotype was seen many times. The chain carries TRBV5-1 and TRBJ2-1; no firm D call. V gave up 3 bases and J gave up 5 bases, with 6 bases separating them. The CDR3 contains 12 residues. The germline gives CDR1 SGHRS, CDR2 YFSETQ. The DNA for the CDR3 is TGCGCCAGCAGCTGGGAAAACAATGAGCAGTTCTTC. Its protein product is CASSWENNEQFF.

This clonotype appeared many times. The genes are TRBV7-2 and TRBJ2-7; a weak D match, TRBD2 (5 bases). The CDR3 has 15 residues. CDR1 SGHTA and CDR2 FQGNSA come from the germline V gene. Trimming removed 2 bases from V and 3 bases from J, with 14 bases in between. The CDR3 DNA is TGTGCCAGCAGCTTACGTGGGAGCCCCGTCTACGAGCAGTACTTC. Its translation is CASSLRGSPVYEQYF.

This clonotype appeared a few times. This chain joins TRBV10-3 and TRBJ2-7, with D possibly being TRBD1 or TRBD2 (6 bases each). The CDR3 length is 16 residues. V lost 0 bases, J lost 3 bases, and 15 bases lay in between. Germline CDR1 is ENHRY and CDR2 is SYGVKD. This CDR3 reads CAISESGGLGDYEQYF. The CDR3, as DNA: TGTGCCATCAGTGAGTCGGGGGGCCTCGGGGACTACGAGCAGTACTTC.

This clonotype was recorded at least ten times. J is TRBJ1-4 and V is TRBV6-1; perhaps TRBD1 as D (5 bases). Germline CDR1 reads MNHNS; CDR2 reads SASEGT. Trimming removed 6 bases from V and 3 bases from J, with 8 bases in between. This CDR3 has 13 residues. CDR3 sequence reads: CASRRDSNEKLFF. The CDR3, as DNA: TGTGCCAGCAGACGGGACTCTAATGAAAAACTGTTTTTT.

This clonotype was observed many times. In DNA form, the CDR3 reads TGTGCCACCGGCCGCCAGGGCGGTTGGGGGCACGAGCAGTACTTC. This sequence encodes CATGRQGGWGHEQYF. The J gene is TRBJ2-7, the V gene TRBV6-1, with a tentative D call TRBD1 (6 bases). Trimming removed 10 bases from V and 5 bases from J, with 24 bases in between. The CDR3 runs 15 residues. Germline assignment: CDR1 MNHNS and CDR2 SASEGT.

The chain combines TRBV7-2 with TRBJ2-2; a weak D match, TRBD1 (5 bases). CDR3 size: 14 residues. CDR1 is SGHTA, CDR2 FQGNSA, per germline. V was clipped by 3 bases and J by 7 bases, with 12 bases between them. As DNA, the CDR3 is TGTGCCAGCAGCTTCGCAGGGATAGACGGGGAGCTGTTTTTT. It translates to CASSFAGIDGELFF.

This clonotype was picked up many times. The rearrangement joins TRBV6-5 to TRBJ1-5, with 10 bases fitting TRBD1. From germline, CDR1 is MNHEY and CDR2 SVGAGI. The CDR3 spans 14 residues. Trimming removed 4 bases from V and 10 bases from J; junction bases left unmatched: 7. The CDR3 DNA reads as TGTGCCAGCAGTTCGGGACAGGGGTATTACCCCCAGCATTTT. Its protein product is CASSSGQGYYPQHF.

This chain joins TRBV7-2 and TRBJ2-5; 11 bases agree with TRBD2. The CDR3 has 15 residues. Unmatched junction bases numbered 5, after V lost 5 bases and J lost 3 bases. Germline V gene sequence: CDR1 SGHTA, CDR2 FQGNSA. CDR3 nucleotide sequence: TGTGCCAGCAGCCCCCTGGGACTAGCGGAAGAGACCCAGTACTTC. Protein product: CASSPLGLAEETQYF.

The gene calls are TRBV4-2 and TRBJ1-2; D is possibly TRBD1 (6 bases). V was pared by 0 bases and J by 2 bases, with 16 bases between. This CDR3 comprises 17 residues. Per the germline V gene, CDR1 is LGHNA and CDR2 is YNFKEQ. This CDR3 is CASSQETPGDGNYGYTF. Here the CDR3 DNA reads TGTGCCAGCAGCCAAGAGACCCCAGGGGATGGGAACTATGGCTACACCTTC.

This clonotype has a count of ten or more. CDR3 DNA sequence: TGTGCCACCAGTGATTTTCGCAGGGAAGATGGCTACACCTTC. Translated, it gives CATSDFRREDGYTF. The rearrangement uses TRBV24-1 and TRBJ1-2; weak D call: TRBD1 (5 bases). Germline V lookup: CDR1 KGHDR, CDR2 SFDVKD. The CDR3 is 14 amino acids. The V and J ends lost 1 base and 6 bases respectively, with 11 bases between them.

This clonotype came up a few times. Given a much more abundant clone one base away, this may be a read error. The CDR3 bases are TGTGCCAGCAGCTTAGTTGGGGCCTACGAGCAGTACTTC. Its translation is CASSLVGAYEQYF. The chain combines TRBV7-9 with TRBJ2-7; D call uncertain. In germline, CDR1 is SEHNR, CDR2 FQNEAQ (reference sequence). The CDR3 spans 13 residues. V was cut by 1 base and J by 2 bases, with 6 bases left in between.

This clonotype has just a few counts. The CDR3: CASSLGGIEETQYF. DNA of the CDR3: TGCGCCAGCAGCTTGGGCGGTATAGAAGAGACCCAGTACTTC. V is TRBV5-1 and J is TRBJ2-5; D remains unclear. CDR1 and CDR2 (germline): SGHRS, YFSETQ. The CDR3 is 14 amino acids. V gave up 0 bases and J gave up 3 bases, with 9 bases separating them.

This clonotype has ten or more counts. In DNA form, the CDR3 reads TGTGCCAGTGGACTAGCCGGCTCCTACGAGCAGTACTTC. It translates to CASGLAGSYEQYF. The chain links TRBV27 to TRBJ2-7, with 8 bases aligning to TRBD2. The CDR3 is 13 residues long. The V segment lost 9 bases and the J segment 0 bases; nucleotides outside the gene matches: 4. Per the germline V gene, CDR1 is MNHEY and CDR2 is SMNVEV (reference sequence).

This clonotype was detected only a few times. A much larger clone differs by one base, so this may be a read error. The V and J genes are TRBV3-1 and TRBJ1-3; D uncertain. Germline loops: CDR1 LGHDT, CDR2 YNNKEL (reference sequence). The CDR3 contains 15 residues. CDR3 coding DNA: TGTGCCAGCAGCCAAGTGTCTCGCTCTGGAAACGCCATATATTTT. It encodes CASSQVSRSGNAIYF.

As regards this clonotype: A clone one base away is much larger, so this may be a read error. V gene TRBV12-3 or TRBV12-4 combines with J gene TRBJ1-2, with TRBD1 matching over 9 bases. V shed 10 bases, J shed 8 bases, and the junction held 17 bases outside the gene matches. The CDR3 is 15 amino acids. CDR3 residues: CANTNPDRGVLGYTF. The DNA of the CDR3 is TGTGCCAACACCAACCCGGACAGGGGAGTTCTGGGCTACACCTTC.

This clonotype was counted a few times. CDR3 coding DNA: TGTGCCAGTAGAAACCGCCCGGGGCGGACCACAGATACGCAGTATTTT. Translating gives CASRNRPGRTTDTQYF. This chain uses TRBV19 with TRBJ2-3, with D perhaps given as TRBD1 or TRBD2 (5 bases each). The CDR3 totals 16 residues. With 6 bases removed from V and 2 bases from J, the gap between germline ends came to 18 bases. The germline V gene has CDR1 LNHDA and CDR2 SQIVND (reference sequence).

This clonotype was observed many times. The chain is built from TRBV20-1 and TRBJ1-1, with a tentative D call TRBD1 (6 bases). The CDR3 is made up of 17 amino acids. V dropped 3 bases and J dropped 0 bases, with 20 bases sitting between them. Germline assignment: CDR1 DFQATT and CDR2 SNEGSKA (reference sequence). The CDR3 loop is CSARFPKGVGMNTEAFF. In DNA form, the CDR3 reads TGCAGTGCTAGGTTCCCCAAGGGGGTGGGAATGAACACTGAAGCTTTCTTT.

V and J are TRBV5-4 and TRBJ1-4; D gene ambiguous. The V and J ends lost 4 bases and 5 bases respectively, with 15 bases between them. This CDR3 spans 15 amino acids. Germline values: CDR1 SGHNT, CDR2 YYREEE (reference sequence). The CDR3 spells CASSHRGSPNEKLFF. The DNA of the CDR3 is TGTGCCAGCAGCCATCGGGGTTCCCCGAATGAAAAACTGTTTTTT.

Ten or more counts support this clonotype. The J gene is TRBJ2-4, the V gene TRBV20-1, with 7 bases identical to TRBD1. Germline V gene data show CDR1 as DFQATT and CDR2 as SNEGSKA (reference sequence). The trim removed 6 bases at V and 2 bases at J, leaving 4 bases unmatched. This CDR3 has 13 amino acids. As DNA, the CDR3 is TGCAGTGCACCGGGACAGTCCAAAAACATTCAGTACTTC. Protein product: CSAPGQSKNIQYF.

This clonotype showed up many times. This chain joins TRBV28 and TRBJ1-4; D gene ambiguous. Per the germline V gene, CDR1 is MDHEN and CDR2 is SYDVKM. The CDR3 is 14 amino acids. V lost 6 bases and J 8 bases, leaving 16 bases between the germline ends. This CDR3 is CASSPNSLREKLFF. DNA for the CDR3: TGTGCCAGCAGCCCCAACAGCCTTAGGGAAAAACTGTTTTTT.

This clonotype was seen repeatedly, ten times or more. The chain employs TRBV3-1 and TRBJ1-1; 7 bases fit TRBD1. J lost 4 bases, V lost 0 bases, and 5 bases had no gene match. CDR3 length: 15 amino acids. CDR1 and CDR2 from the germline V gene are LGHDT and YNNKEL (reference sequence). DNA for the CDR3: TGTGCCAGCAGCCAAGATTCGGCAGGGGGCACTGAAGCTTTCTTT. Amino acids: CASSQDSAGGTEAFF.

This chain links TRBV6-2 or TRBV6-3 with TRBJ1-5; D is unresolved. Between the trimmed V and J ends, which lost 6 bases and 6 bases, there was a span of 15 bases. This CDR3 has 14 amino acids. CDR1 is MNHEY and CDR2 is SVGEGT in the germline V gene. The CDR3 region has the DNA TGTGCCAGCAGGGGCAGCCGGATGGGTCAGCCCCAGCATTTT. It specifies CASRGSRMGQPQHF.

This clonotype was detected many times. The rearrangement uses TRBV20-1 and TRBJ2-2, with TRBD2 identical over 7 bases. The junction had 8 bases not matched to a gene; V was cut back by 0 bases and J by 4 bases. The CDR3 is 16 residues long. Germline V gene lookup returns CDR1 DFQATT and CDR2 SNEGSKA (reference sequence). CDR3 amino acids: CSARDRAGVGTGELFF. CDR3 in DNA: TGCAGTGCTAGAGATCGGGCGGGAGTGGGCACCGGGGAGCTGTTTTTT.